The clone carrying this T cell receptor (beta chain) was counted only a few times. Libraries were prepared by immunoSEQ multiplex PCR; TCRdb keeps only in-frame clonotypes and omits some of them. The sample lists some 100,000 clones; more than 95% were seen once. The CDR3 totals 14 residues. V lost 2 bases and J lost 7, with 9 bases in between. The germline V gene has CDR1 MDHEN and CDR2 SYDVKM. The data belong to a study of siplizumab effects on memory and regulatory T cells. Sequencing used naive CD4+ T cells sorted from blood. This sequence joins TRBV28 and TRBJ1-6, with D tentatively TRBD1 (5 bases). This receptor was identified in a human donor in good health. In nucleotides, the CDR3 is TGTGCCAGCAGTTTACATCAGGGAAATTCACCCCTCCACTTT. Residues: CASSLHQGNSPLHF.